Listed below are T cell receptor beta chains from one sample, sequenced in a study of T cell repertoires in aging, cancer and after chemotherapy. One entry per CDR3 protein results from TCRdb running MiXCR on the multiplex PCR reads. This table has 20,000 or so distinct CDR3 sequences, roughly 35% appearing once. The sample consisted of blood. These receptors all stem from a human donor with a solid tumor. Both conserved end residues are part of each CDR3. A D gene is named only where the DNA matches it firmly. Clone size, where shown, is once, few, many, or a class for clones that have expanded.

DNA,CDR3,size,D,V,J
TGTGCCAGCAGTTACTCGTCATCCCCGCTTCCTATAAGCACAGATACGCAGTATTTT,CASSYSSSPLPISTDTQYF,.,.,TRBV6-2/TRBV6-3,TRBJ2-3
TGTGCCAGTAGTAAAACAGGGGGCTCCTACAATGAGCAGTTCTTC,CASSKTGGSYNEQFF,few,TRBD1,TRBV19,TRBJ2-1
TGTGCCAGCAGCAAAGCGGGGGACAGCGGAGGGTCGCCCCTCCACTTT,CASSKAGDSGGSPLHF,.,.,TRBV21-1,TRBJ1-6
TGCAGCGTTGACGGCCTCAAGGGAGATACGCAGTATTTT,CSVDGLKGDTQYF,medium-sized,.,TRBV29-1,TRBJ2-3
TGTGCCAGCTCACCTCTGGGTGCGGCCTACGAGCAGTACTTC,CASSPLGAAYEQYF,.,.,TRBV18,TRBJ2-7
TGTGCCAGCAGGAAGGGACAGGAGTACACTGAAGCTTTCTTT,CASRKGQEYTEAFF,.,TRBD1,TRBV6-6,TRBJ1-1
TGTGCCAGCAGTTCGGGACAGGGAGTAGCTGGGGCCAACGTCCTGACTTTC,CASSSGQGVAGANVLTF,once,TRBD1,TRBV28,TRBJ2-6
TGTGCCAGCAGCTACCGACTAGCGGGGCTAAACGAGCAGTACTTC,CASSYRLAGLNEQYF,.,TRBD2,TRBV6-1,TRBJ2-7
TGCAGCGTGGAACTACAGTACAGGGGGTCGGGCGGGGAGCTGTTTTTT,CSVELQYRGSGGELFF,medium-sized,TRBD1,TRBV29-1,TRBJ2-2
TGTGCCAGCAGTCCGGGACAGGGGGCTGCCGGGGAGCTGTTTTTT,CASSPGQGAAGELFF,.,TRBD1,TRBV6-2/TRBV6-3,TRBJ2-2
TGTGCCAGCAGCCAACAGGGGAAGGGGGCAACTAATGAAAAACTGTTTTTT,CASSQQGKGATNEKLFF,.,TRBD1,TRBV5-6,TRBJ1-4
TGTGCCACCAGCAGAGATATTATAACAGGGGAAGGCTACACCTTC,CATSRDIITGEGYTF,.,TRBD1,TRBV15,TRBJ1-2
TGTGCCTGGAGAGGAGGAGACCGATGGGAGACAGATACGCAGTATTTT,CAWRGGDRWETDTQYF,.,.,TRBV30,TRBJ2-3
TGTGCCAGTAGTATTTGGGACTCCTACAATGAGCAGTTCTTC,CASSIWDSYNEQFF,few,.,TRBV19,TRBJ2-1
TGTGCCAGTAGTATTCGGGCCAGACAAGATCCCCAGTACTTC,CASSIRARQDPQYF,medium-sized,.,TRBV19,TRBJ2-5
TGTGCCAGCAGACACAGGGTGGGAATAAATCAGCCCCAGCATTTT,CASRHRVGINQPQHF,.,.,TRBV6-6,TRBJ1-5
TGTGCCAGCAACCCTAGCGGGGGGTTCGATGAGCAGTTCTTC,CASNPSGGFDEQFF,.,TRBD2,TRBV6-1,TRBJ2-1
TGTGCCAGCTCGGAAAGGGCTTCCCTACCTCTCACCTACGAGCAGTACTTC,CASSERASLPLTYEQYF,.,.,TRBV18,TRBJ2-7
TGTGCCAGCAGGACGGACAGGGCGGTGGGGGGCTACACCTTC,CASRTDRAVGGYTF,once,TRBD1,TRBV6-4,TRBJ1-2
TGTGCCAGTAGTGCCCAGGGGGATGGAGGCAATCAGCCCCAGCATTTT,CASSAQGDGGNQPQHF,.,TRBD1,TRBV19,TRBJ1-5